This T cell receptor (beta chain) was profiled in a study of early T cells in non-severe SARS-CoV-2 infection. There are a few counts of this clonotype. The CDR3 contains 14 residues. Germline V gives CDR1 SNHLY, CDR2 FYNNEI. Unmatched junction bases numbered 9, after V lost 5 bases and J lost 9 bases. In TCRdb, the 5' RACE reads were re-called with MiXCR into one record per CDR3 protein. The sample records more than 30,000 distinct CDR3 sequences, approximately 5% being singletons. The TCR was taken from an adult who was a healthcare worker with PCR-confirmed SARS-CoV-2 infection or an uninfected control (not recorded which). V and J are TRBV2 and TRBJ2-1, with 8 bases identical to TRBD2. Specimen: whole blood. The CDR3 nucleotides read TGTGCCAGCAGTCCCACCCCCGGGGGGGTTGAGCAGTTCTTC. This gives the protein CASSPTPGGVEQFF. Supplemented by reference TRBV2 and TRBJ2-1, the full variable domain reads EPEVTQTPSHQVTQMGQEVILRCVPISNHLYFYWYRQILGQKVEFLVSFYNNEISEKSEIFDDQFSVERPDGSNFTLKIRSTKLEDSAMYFCASSPTPGGVEQFFGPGTRLTVL.